This record covers a single TCR beta chain. This sample is part of a study of blood T cell repertoires in COVID-19. The wider study: There were acute and convalescent COVID-19 samples, and they came from the United States, Italy and Spain.

Original processing methods: How many nucleated cells were present was estimated from reference gene primer amplification. TCRdb's table, derived via immunoSEQ multiplex PCR, lists solely in-frame clones and lacks some. That table supplies the V and J calls and clone size; D and trimming were determined from the DNA. The sample has 200,000 to 300,000 clones, roughly nine tenths seen once. Germline V CDR1 and CDR2: SGHAT, FQNNGV. V lost 8 bases to trimming and J lost 4 bases, with 12 bases between them. The CDR3 runs to 13 residues. The sequencing input was peripheral blood. The sequence was collected from a man aged 35 to 55 who had recovered from COVID-19. V is TRBV11-2 and J is TRBJ1-3; weak D call: TRBD1 (5 bases). The CDR3 nucleotides read TGTGCCAGCGTCGGGCAGGGAGGAAACACCATATATTTT. Protein product: CASVGQGGNTIYF. The full variable domain, in which reference TRBV11-2 and TRBJ1-3 provide the parts outside the CDR3, is EAGVAQSPRYKIIEKRQSVAFWCNPISGHATLYWYQQILGQGPKLLIQFQNNGVVDDSQLPKDRFSAERLKGVDSTLKIQPAKLEDSAVYLCASVGQGGNTIYFGEGSWLTVV.